These 26 T cell receptor beta chains came from one sample sequenced in a study of blood T cell repertoires in COVID-19. Method: immunoSEQ multiplex PCR; TCRdb's copy keeps in-frame clones and lacks some. The sample carries over 200,000 clones, more than 80% recorded once. The sample was peripheral blood. The receptors were gathered from a woman over 75 with COVID-19, enrolled during active disease.

The chain uses TRBV14 and TRBJ2-5; 7 nucleotides line up with TRBD2. Unmatched junction bases numbered 15, after V lost 1 base and J lost 7 bases. The CDR3 loop spans 17 amino acids. The germline V gene has CDR1 SGHDN and CDR2 FVKESK. CDR3 loop: CASSQVGTSVHHRTQYF. The CDR3 DNA sequence: TGTGCCAGCAGCCAAGTAGGCACTAGCGTTCACCATCGGACCCAGTACTTC.

The chain carries TRBV29-1 and TRBJ1-2; D remains unclear. V lost 4 bases to trimming and J lost 13 bases, with 28 bases between them. CDR1 SQVTM and CDR2 ANQGSEA come from the germline V gene. This CDR3 comprises 15 residues. The CDR3: CSVVRYSKGEVGCTF. CDR3 bases: TGCAGCGTTGTACGGTACTCGAAGGGAGAAGTTGGGTGCACCTTC.

The V and J genes are TRBV28 and TRBJ2-5, with D perhaps matching TRBD1 (7 bases). In germline, CDR1 is MDHEN, CDR2 SYDVKM. The ends were cut back, 7 bases at V and 5 bases at J, with 20 bases in the middle. This CDR3 has 15 amino acids. This chain's CDR3 is CASIRQGGGWETQYF. CDR3 in DNA: TGTGCCAGCATCCGCCAGGGGGGCGGATGGGAGACCCAGTACTTC.

The chain has TRBV2 and TRBJ1-5; D is unclear. Trimming pared 6 bases from V and 7 bases from J, leaving 13 bases between. The CDR3 consists of 13 residues. The germline CDR1 and CDR2 sequences are SNHLY and FYNNEI. CDR3 sequence reads: CASRADWVQPQHF. Here the CDR3 DNA reads TGTGCCAGCAGGGCAGACTGGGTACAGCCCCAGCATTTT.

The chain has TRBV3-1 (or the pseudogene TRBV3-2) and TRBJ1-1; 10 bases map to TRBD1. With 0 bases clipped from V and 6 bases from J, the junction kept 1 base outside the gene matches. Germline CDR1 reads LGHDT; CDR2 reads YNNKEL (reference sequence). The CDR3 spans 14 residues. Here the CDR3 reads CASSQEGQGAEAFF. The CDR3 nucleotides are TGTGCCAGCAGCCAAGAAGGACAGGGGGCTGAAGCTTTCTTT.

The count of this clone is one. V is TRBV29-1 and J is TRBJ1-1; possibly TRBD1 for D (6 bases). Trimming removed 1 base from V and 7 bases from J, with 10 bases in between. Germline V lookup: CDR1 SQVTM, CDR2 ANQGSEA. The CDR3 sequence is 12 residues long. CDR3 sequence: CSVEVGTYEAFF. Written as DNA, the CDR3 is TGCAGCGTTGAAGTGGGGACATATGAAGCTTTCTTT. The full variable domain, rest sourced from reference TRBV29-1 and TRBJ1-1, is SAVISQKPSRDICQRGTSLTIQCQVDSQVTMMFWYRQQPGQSLTLIATANQGSEATYESGFVIDKFPISRPNLTFSTLTVSNMSPEDSSIYLCSVEVGTYEAFFGQGTRLTVV.

The genes are TRBV4-1 and TRBJ1-2; TRBD1 might be the D (6 bases). Germline V gene lookup returns CDR1 MGHRA and CDR2 YSYEKL. Trimming cost V 1 base and J 6 bases, with 6 bases left between them. CDR3 size: 12 residues. CDR3 loop: CASSQAGDGYTF. CDR3 coding DNA: TGCGCCAGCAGCCAAGCAGGGGATGGCTACACCTTC.

There are a few counts of this clone. This sequence joins TRBV27 and TRBJ1-5, with a possible D match to TRBD1 (6 bases). Per the germline V gene, CDR1 is MNHEY and CDR2 is SMNVEV (reference sequence). The CDR3 loop spans 18 amino acids. Trimming pared 4 bases from V and 0 bases from J, leaving 19 bases between. The CDR3 sequence is CASSSSLLLGASNQPQHF. Here the CDR3 DNA reads TGTGCCAGCAGTTCGTCCTTATTATTGGGGGCTAGCAATCAGCCCCAGCATTTT.

This sequence joins TRBV9 and TRBJ1-6; TRBD1 aligns across 7 bases. This CDR3 is 15 amino acids long. The V and J ends lost 4 bases and 6 bases, in that order; junction bases with no gene match: 7. Germline V lookup: CDR1 SGDLS, CDR2 YYNGEE. DNA for the CDR3: TGTGCCAGCAGCCCTTCGGGGGACAGTAATTCACCCCTCCACTTT. Encoded protein: CASSPSGDSNSPLHF.

The gene calls are TRBV6-5 and TRBJ2-7; D perhaps matches TRBD1 (6 bases). The CDR3 extends over 14 amino acids. The germline V and J ends were trimmed by 7 bases and 2 bases, with 15 bases remaining between them. Germline loops: CDR1 MNHEY, CDR2 SVGAGI. The chain's CDR3 is CASKIQGLAYEQYF. CDR3 bases: TGTGCCAGCAAGATTCAGGGGCTGGCCTACGAGCAGTACTTC.

About this clone: One end of the junction fails to match germline, which may point to a read error. The chain uses TRBV7-7 and TRBJ1-6, with D possibly TRBD1 on 5 matching bases. Germline V gene data show CDR1 as SSHAT and CDR2 as FNYEAQ (reference sequence). The CDR3 consists of 16 residues. CDR3 amino acids: CASSLAIRQGDSPLHF. The CDR3 DNA reads as TGTGCTAGCAGCTTAGCGATTCGGCAGGGCGACTCACCCCTCCACTTT.

A single count supports this clone. The V gene is TRBV19, the J gene TRBJ2-1; D uncertain. Trimming pared 5 bases from V and 5 bases from J, leaving 16 bases between. CDR1 and CDR2 (germline): LNHDA, SQIVND (reference sequence). This CDR3 contains 15 residues. The CDR3 DNA reads as TGTGCCAGTAGTGCCTGGGCCACAGAGAACAATGAGCAGTTCTTC. This translates into CASSAWATENNEQFF.

This clone has just a few counts. The V gene is TRBV6-1, the J gene TRBJ1-2; unclear D gene. Germline V lookup: CDR1 MNHNS, CDR2 SASEGT. V lost 3 bases to trimming and J lost 0 bases, with 17 bases between them. The CDR3 has 17 residues. The CDR3: CASSELREGSANYGYTF. The CDR3 DNA is TGTGCCAGCAGTGAGCTGAGGGAGGGATCGGCTAACTATGGCTACACCTTC.

This clone came up once. The chain is built from TRBV27 and TRBJ2-1, with 8 bases fitting TRBD2. The CDR3 is 15 amino acids. CDR1 MNHEY and CDR2 SMNVEV come from the germline V gene (reference sequence). With 4 bases clipped from V and 8 bases from J, the junction kept 10 bases outside the gene matches. This CDR3 is CASSSGTRGSHEQFF. Here the CDR3 DNA reads TGTGCCAGCAGTTCCGGGACTAGAGGTTCGCATGAGCAGTTCTTC.

V and J are TRBV7-3 and TRBJ1-3; tentatively, D is TRBD1 (6 bases). V shed 4 bases and J shed 0 bases, with 7 bases lying between them. The CDR3 sequence is 14 residues long. The germline V gene encodes CDR1 SGHTA and CDR2 FQGTGA. The CDR3 DNA sequence: TGTGCCAGCAGCTCGGACAGCTCTGGAAACACCATATATTTT. Amino acid sequence: CASSSDSSGNTIYF.

The genes are TRBV4-1 and TRBJ2-3; 9 bases match TRBD1. This CDR3 has 16 amino acids. Unmatched junction bases numbered 8, after V lost 5 bases and J lost 2 bases. CDR1 MGHRA and CDR2 YSYEKL come from the germline V gene. CDR3 residues: CASSRTGGAATDTQYF. Here the CDR3 DNA reads TGCGCCAGCAGCAGAACAGGGGGCGCGGCCACAGATACGCAGTATTTT.

V usage is TRBV5-4 and J usage is TRBJ2-2, with 9 bases fitting TRBD1. The germline V gene has CDR1 SGHNT and CDR2 YYREEE (reference sequence). J lost 7 bases, V lost 5 bases, and 6 bases had no gene match. The CDR3 sequence is 14 residues long. The CDR3 nucleotides are TGTGCCAGCAGAGTTACAGGGGGCCACGGGGAGCTGTTTTTT. Translated: CASRVTGGHGELFF. The full variable domain, rest sourced from reference TRBV5-4 and TRBJ2-2, is ETGVTQSPTHLIKTRGQQVTLRCSSQSGHNTVSWYQQALGQGPQFIFQYYREEENGRGNFPPRFSGLQFPNYSSELNVNALELDDSALYLCASRVTGGHGELFFGEGSRLTVL.

This clone was recorded once. The chain joins TRBV29-1 to TRBJ1-2; no definite D call. The germline V gene encodes CDR1 SQVTM and CDR2 ANQGSEA. The CDR3 has 11 amino acids. The V gene lost 5 bases and the J gene lost 8 bases, with 12 bases spanning the gap. CDR3 amino acids: CSVNPAGGYTF. Here the CDR3 DNA reads TGCAGCGTTAACCCCGCGGGGGGCTACACCTTC.

This clone was counted only a few times. This chain uses TRBV5-4 with TRBJ1-2; perhaps TRBD1 as D (6 bases). The CDR3 totals 14 residues. The V gene lost 4 bases and the J gene lost 2 bases, with 12 bases spanning the gap. Germline V gives CDR1 SGHNT, CDR2 YYREEE (reference sequence). CDR3 protein: CASSPRTDNYGYTF. In DNA form, the CDR3 reads TGTGCCAGCAGCCCTAGGACAGACAACTATGGCTACACCTTC.

The chain is built from TRBV5-6 and TRBJ1-1; 9 bases fit TRBD1. Germline CDR1 and CDR2: SGHDT and YYEEEE. This CDR3 region has 15 residues. V was pared by 2 bases and J by 5 bases, with 7 bases of the junction left unmatched. As DNA, the CDR3 is TGTGCCAGCAGCTTAACCACAGGGGGCCATACTGAAGCTTTCTTT. Translating it yields CASSLTTGGHTEAFF.

This clone was counted ten times or more. The J gene is TRBJ1-1, the V gene TRBV25-1, with 9 bases matching TRBD1. The CDR3 totals 15 residues. Germline CDR1 MGHDK, CDR2 SYGVNS. J was trimmed by 4 bases and V by 7 bases; bases with no gene match: 10. The CDR3: CASTRPGTGTTEAFF. CDR3 DNA: TGTGCCAGCACCAGACCAGGGACAGGGACCACTGAAGCTTTCTTT.

The rearrangement links TRBV25-1 to TRBJ1-2; D ambiguous. CDR3 length: 13 residues. Per germline, CDR1 MGHDK and CDR2 SYGVNS. Between the trimmed V and J ends, which lost 3 bases and 9 bases, there was a span of 14 bases. The CDR3 bases are TGTGCCAGCAGTGAGGAAGGGAGGCAGAGCTACACCTTC. It encodes CASSEEGRQSYTF.

With regard to this clone: The same CDR3 arises from other DNA sequences in this sample as well. This chain connects TRBV5-1 to TRBJ2-3, with no clear D. Germline V CDR1 and CDR2: SGHRS, YFSETQ. V was shortened by 0 bases and J by 4 bases, with 3 bases between the two germline ends. The CDR3 has 12 amino acids. The CDR3 DNA follows: TGCGCCAGCAGCTTGGCGTCAGATACGCAGTATTTT. This translates into CASSLASDTQYF.

The rearrangement joins TRBV9 to TRBJ1-1; 7 bases agree with TRBD1. Germline lookup yields CDR1 SGDLS and CDR2 YYNGEE. The CDR3 contains 14 residues. Trimming took 4 bases from V and 0 from J; bases not matched to a gene: 3. The CDR3 loop is CASSQTGMNTEAFF. The CDR3 nucleotides are TGTGCCAGCAGCCAGACAGGGATGAACACTGAAGCTTTCTTT.

The rearrangement uses TRBV6-5 and TRBJ1-4; D gene unclear. The germline V and J ends were trimmed by 6 bases and 1 base, with 6 bases remaining between them. CDR3 length equals 13 residues. Germline assignment: CDR1 MNHEY and CDR2 SVGAGI. The CDR3 DNA follows: TGTGCCAGCAGCCCCGGAACTAATGAAAAACTGTTTTTT. It yields the protein CASSPGTNEKLFF.

Here the CDR3 DNA reads TGCGCCAGCAGACAGGGGCAAGATGAAAAACTGTTTTTT. Its translation is CASRQGQDEKLFF. The chain joins TRBV5-1 to TRBJ1-4; 7 nucleotides align to TRBD1. The CDR3 contains 13 residues. CDR1 is SGHRS, CDR2 YFSETQ, per germline. V lost 5 bases to trimming and J lost 6 bases; unmatched junction nucleotides: 4.